The 15 T cell receptor beta chains below come from one sample, sequenced in a study of T cell changes during pregnancy in multiple sclerosis. Produced via immunoSEQ multiplex PCR; TCRdb's table is partial and in-frame only. The sample carries 45,000 to 55,000 clones, approximately 88% recorded once. The starting material was CD4+ T cells from peripheral blood mononuclear cells, obtained in the second trimester of pregnancy. The receptors were gathered from a female donor with multiple sclerosis, enrolled in a pregnancy study.

This clone has more than one count but fewer than ten. The CDR3 is CASSAQVTNQPQHF. The DNA for the CDR3 is TGTGCCAGCTCAGCCCAGGTTACCAATCAGCCCCAGCATTTT. The V call is TRBV18, the J call TRBJ1-5; D remains unclear. The CDR3 loop spans 14 amino acids. The germline gives CDR1 KGHSH, CDR2 LQKENI. Trimming cost V 5 bases and J 3 bases, with 11 bases left between them.

CDR3 protein: CASSRAGADTQYF. The CDR3 DNA sequence: TGTGCCAGCAGCCGGGCGGGAGCAGATACGCAGTATTTT. The V and J genes are TRBV6-5 and TRBJ2-3, with TRBD2 matching over 7 bases. J lost 4 bases, V lost 6 bases, and 4 bases had no gene match. Germline assignment: CDR1 MNHEY and CDR2 SVGAGI. The CDR3 spans 13 residues.

The J gene is TRBJ2-3, the V gene TRBV4-2; D ambiguous. V lost 4 bases to trimming and J lost 0 bases, with 8 bases between them. CDR1 LGHNA and CDR2 YNFKEQ come from the germline V gene. The CDR3 is 14 amino acids. Here the CDR3 DNA reads TGTGCCAGCAGCCCATCAACTAGCACAGATACGCAGTATTTT. Amino acids: CASSPSTSTDTQYF.

Points on this clone: Other DNA variants within this sample encode the same CDR3. The genes are TRBV5-1 and TRBJ2-1; 10 bases fit TRBD2. This CDR3 region has 15 residues. Trimming at V came to 4 bases and at J to 7 bases, leaving 8 bases not matched to a gene. Germline V CDR1 and CDR2: SGHRS, YFSETQ. The CDR3 here is CASSPPSGRANEQFF. CDR3 nucleotides: TGCGCCAGCAGCCCCCCCAGCGGGAGGGCAAATGAGCAGTTCTTC.

The V call is TRBV11-2, the J call TRBJ2-3, with 7 positions matching TRBD1. CDR1 and CDR2 from the germline V gene are SGHAT and FQNNGV. This CDR3 contains 15 residues. With 5 bases clipped from V and 2 bases from J, the junction kept 7 bases outside the gene matches. The CDR3 reads CASSNRDRNTDTQYF. The CDR3 bases are TGTGCCAGCAGCAACCGGGACAGAAACACAGATACGCAGTATTTT.

In DNA form, the CDR3 reads TGTGCCAGTAGCCCCTCCAAAGCGGGAGGCGGGACCCAGTACTTC. Residues: CASSPSKAGGGTQYF. This chain links TRBV19 with TRBJ2-5, with TRBD2 matching 9 bases. Trimming cost V 6 bases and J 7 bases; bases outside gene matches: 12. CDR1 and CDR2 from the germline V gene are LNHDA and SQIVND (reference sequence). The CDR3 covers 15 residues.

The V call is TRBV23-1, the J call TRBJ1-1; D is uncertain. TRBV23-1 is labeled an ORF, and its function is uncertain. The CDR3 is 19 residues long. The V gene lost 6 bases and the J gene lost 5 bases, with 31 bases spanning the gap. CDR3: CASRKHFSPTAVERTEAFF. DNA of the CDR3: TGCGCCAGCAGGAAACACTTCAGTCCCACCGCGGTGGAGAGAACTGAAGCTTTCTTT.

This chain uses TRBV5-6 with TRBJ2-7, with a possible D match to TRBD1 (6 bases). CDR3 length: 14 residues. The ends were cut back, 3 bases at V and 0 bases at J, with 10 bases in the middle. Germline V gives CDR1 SGHDT, CDR2 YYEEEE. The CDR3 sequence: CASSSGTLSYEQYF. CDR3 DNA: TGTGCCAGCAGCTCCGGGACACTCTCCTACGAGCAGTACTTC. The whole variable domain, remainder taken from reference TRBV5-6 and TRBJ2-7, is DAGVTQSPTHLIKTRGQQVTLRCSPKSGHDTVSWYQQALGQGPQFIFQYYEEEERQRGNFPDRFSGHQFPNYSSELNVNALLLGDSALYLCASSSGTLSYEQYFGPGTRLTVT.

This chain joins TRBV5-1 and TRBJ2-2; 10 bases line up with TRBD2. There are 14 residues in the CDR3. In germline, CDR1 is SGHRS, CDR2 YFSETQ. Trimming at V came to 4 bases and at J to 4 bases, leaving 1 base not matched to a gene. The CDR3 region is CASSVAGGTGELFF. In DNA, the CDR3 is TGCGCCAGCAGCGTAGCGGGAGGCACCGGGGAGCTGTTTTTT.

The V and J genes are TRBV25-1 and TRBJ2-1; 13 bases map to TRBD2. The CDR3 contains 16 residues. V trimming: 2 bases; J trimming: 15 bases; junction bases outside the gene matches: 13. From germline, CDR1 is MGHDK and CDR2 SYGVNS. This chain's CDR3 is CASSEPGTSGILPPFF. CDR3 sequence (DNA): TGTGCCAGCAGTGAACCCGGGACTAGCGGGATTCTGCCCCCGTTCTTC.

The table lists this clone with a count of one. The V and J genes are TRBV10-1 and TRBJ2-3; a weak D match, TRBD2 (6 bases). The V end lost 8 bases, the J end lost 4 bases, and 19 bases lay between the germline ends. Germline V lookup: CDR1 WNHNN, CDR2 SYGVQD (reference sequence). The CDR3 is made up of 15 amino acids. The DNA of the CDR3 is TGCGCCAGCTCGTGGGGGGTAGCAGGCGCAGATACGCAGTATTTT. It codes for CASSWGVAGADTQYF.

V usage is TRBV6-5 and J usage is TRBJ1-4; maybe TRBD1 (6 bases). The CDR3 spans 15 residues. V lost 1 base to trimming and J lost 6 bases, with 12 bases between them. Germline CDR1 MNHEY, CDR2 SVGAGI. The CDR3 sequence: CASSYLQGRDEKLFF. Written as DNA, the CDR3 is TGTGCCAGCAGTTACTTACAGGGTCGGGATGAAAAACTGTTTTTT.

The gene calls are TRBV30 and TRBJ2-5; D gene ambiguous. The CDR3 has 14 amino acids. Between the trimmed V and J ends, which lost 2 bases and 1 base, there was a span of 11 bases. Germline CDR1 reads GTSNPN; CDR2 reads SVGIG (reference sequence). For the CDR3, the DNA is TGTGCCTGGAGTAAGCTGGGCAGCCAAGAGACCCAGTACTTC. Residues: CAWSKLGSQETQYF.

This chain joins TRBV19 and TRBJ2-3, with D unclear. Germline assignment: CDR1 LNHDA and CDR2 SQIVND (reference sequence). Trimming pared 3 bases from V and 1 base from J, leaving 5 bases between. The CDR3 runs to 13 residues. The CDR3 coding sequence is TGTGCCAGTAGTATCCAGGGCACAGATACGCAGTATTTT. It encodes CASSIQGTDTQYF.

The rearrangement uses TRBV9 and TRBJ2-1, with D tentatively TRBD2 (6 bases). V lost 2 bases and J 0 bases, leaving 9 bases between the germline ends. CDR1 is SGDLS, CDR2 YYNGEE, per germline. This CDR3 is 15 amino acids long. This CDR3 is CASSVGLRSYNEQFF. In nucleotides, the CDR3 is TGTGCCAGCAGCGTGGGACTGCGCTCCTACAATGAGCAGTTCTTC.